The 22 T cell receptor beta chains below come from one sample, sequenced in a study of spatial heterogeneity in lung cancer. Specified time point: sample taken at primary tumor resection. Unsorted tumor, nontumor lung tissue or cryopreserved PBMC supplied the whole RNA. TCRdb called the 5' RACE reads again in MiXCR, with one record for every CDR3 protein. This sample has more than 75,000 distinct CDR3 sequences, with roughly 12% found just once. The input for sequencing was PBMCs, taken at surgery. These receptors were taken from a male donor with early-stage non-small cell lung cancer.

Many counts were recorded for this clonotype. J is TRBJ1-5 and V is TRBV3-1; D is ambiguous. CDR3 length: 14 residues. Trimming removed 1 base at V and 4 bases at J, with 8 bases between. The germline CDR1 and CDR2 sequences are LGHDT and YNNKEL (reference sequence). The CDR3 bases are TGTGCCAGCAGCCAAGGGATTTCAAATCAGCCCCAGCATTTT. Protein product: CASSQGISNQPQHF. The complete variable domain, with remaining parts taken from reference TRBV3-1 and TRBJ1-5, reads DTAVSQTPKYLVTQMGNDKSIKCEQNLGHDTMYWYKQDSKKFLKIMFSYNNKELIINETVPNRFSPKSPDKAHLNLHINSLELGDSAVYFCASSQGISNQPQHFGDGTRLSIL.

This clonotype was found a few times. This chain uses TRBV6-5 with TRBJ1-2, with 7 bases identical to TRBD1. The junction had 6 bases not matched to a gene; V was cut back by 0 bases and J by 8 bases. The CDR3 is 14 amino acids. CDR1 and CDR2 (germline): MNHEY, SVGAGI. For the CDR3, the DNA is TGTGCCAGCAGTTACTCGGAGGGGGCGGAAGGCTACACCTTC. It translates to CASSYSEGAEGYTF.

This clonotype has ten or more counts. The chain is built from TRBV10-3 and TRBJ2-7, with TRBD1 identical over 8 bases. The length of the CDR3 is 14 residues. Germline V gene sequence: CDR1 ENHRY, CDR2 SYGVKD. V gave up 6 bases and J gave up 0 bases; unmatched junction bases: 4. The CDR3 sequence is CAIRSGQDSYEQYF. CDR3 DNA sequence: TGTGCCATCAGGTCGGGACAGGACTCCTACGAGCAGTACTTC.

DNA of the CDR3: TGTGCCAGCAGCCGAGACAGGACCTCAGATACGCAGTATTTT. This sequence encodes CASSRDRTSDTQYF. The rearrangement joins TRBV11-2 to TRBJ2-3; D might be TRBD1 (6 bases). Germline V gives CDR1 SGHAT, CDR2 FQNNGV. The V gene lost 5 bases and the J gene lost 4 bases, with 13 bases spanning the gap. The CDR3 has 14 residues.

V and J are TRBV7-9 and TRBJ2-5, with D possibly being TRBD1 (6 bases). The V gene lost 5 bases and the J gene lost 0 bases, with 10 bases spanning the gap. Germline loops: CDR1 SEHNR, CDR2 FQNEAQ (reference sequence). The CDR3 has 14 amino acids. CDR3 sequence reads: CASSPRTDQETQYF. Here the CDR3 DNA reads TGTGCCAGCAGCCCCCGGACAGACCAAGAGACCCAGTACTTC.

This clonotype was observed once. The gene calls are TRBV3-1 and TRBJ1-2; no definite D call. The CDR3 contains 16 residues. The germline V and J ends were trimmed by 3 bases and 4 bases, with 18 bases remaining between them. Germline V lookup: CDR1 LGHDT, CDR2 YNNKEL (reference sequence). In nucleotides, the CDR3 is TGTGCCAGCAGCCAGGTGAACCCCGGCGGGGTCTATGGCTACACCTTC. Protein product: CASSQVNPGGVYGYTF. Variable domain in full (rest from reference TRBV3-1 and TRBJ1-2): DTAVSQTPKYLVTQMGNDKSIKCEQNLGHDTMYWYKQDSKKFLKIMFSYNNKELIINETVPNRFSPKSPDKAHLNLHINSLELGDSAVYFCASSQVNPGGVYGYTFGSGTRLTVV.

In its sample, this clonotype was seen many times. The chain combines TRBV30 with TRBJ2-1, with 12 nucleotides matching TRBD1. CDR1 and CDR2 (germline): GTSNPN, SVGIG (reference sequence). The CDR3 has 14 amino acids. Trimming at V came to 2 bases and at J to 7 bases, leaving 3 bases not matched to a gene. CDR3 in DNA: TGTGCCTGGAGTCGGGGACAGGGGGCAAATGAGCAGTTCTTC. Translated: CAWSRGQGANEQFF.

The genes are TRBV7-9 and TRBJ2-3, with TRBD1 matching over 11 bases. The germline CDR1 and CDR2 sequences are SEHNR and FQNEAQ (reference sequence). The CDR3 is 17 amino acids. J lost 3 bases, V lost 3 bases, and 8 bases had no gene match. The DNA for the CDR3 is TGTGCCAGCAGCTTCTCCGGGACAGGGGGTTTGACAGATACGCAGTATTTT. Translated, it gives CASSFSGTGGLTDTQYF.

This clonotype showed up just a few times. The chain recombines TRBV19 with TRBJ2-7; D ambiguous. V was trimmed by 1 base and J by 1 base, leaving 5 bases between them. Per the germline V gene, CDR1 is LNHDA and CDR2 is SQIVND (reference sequence). The CDR3 loop spans 13 amino acids. CDR3 loop: CASSIGISYEQYF. CDR3 DNA sequence: TGTGCCAGTAGTATAGGGATTTCCTACGAGCAGTACTTC.

This clonotype was seen a few times. The chain has TRBV15 and TRBJ2-3; the D is unclear. Between the trimmed V and J ends, which lost 1 base and 2 bases, there was a span of 4 bases. CDR3 size: 13 residues. Germline-derived CDR1 and CDR2 are LNHNV and YYDKDF (reference sequence). The DNA for the CDR3 is TGTGCCACCAGCAGAGGAACCACAGATACGCAGTATTTT. Amino acids: CATSRGTTDTQYF.

The V and J genes are TRBV3-1 and TRBJ2-2; D gene uncertain. CDR1 LGHDT and CDR2 YNNKEL come from the germline V gene (reference sequence). With 2 bases removed from V and 2 bases from J, the gap between germline ends came to 12 bases. The CDR3 spans 16 residues. CDR3 protein: CASSQPGGYNTGELFF. In DNA form, the CDR3 reads TGTGCCAGCAGCCAACCCGGCGGATATAACACCGGGGAGCTGTTTTTT.

The V call is TRBV11-2, the J call TRBJ2-2; 8 bases map to TRBD1. The germline V gene has CDR1 SGHAT and CDR2 FQNNGV. V shed 7 bases and J 4 bases; nucleotides not matched to a gene: 5. The CDR3 is 14 amino acids. CDR3 sequence reads: CASNAQGGTGELFF. In DNA, the CDR3 is TGTGCCAGCAATGCACAGGGGGGCACCGGGGAGCTGTTTTTT.

The rearrangement links TRBV29-1 to TRBJ2-5; D possibly corresponds to TRBD2 (5 bases). V lost 5 bases and J lost 1, with 11 bases in between. Germline CDR1 is SQVTM and CDR2 is ANQGSEA. CDR3 length: 13 amino acids. The CDR3 here is CSVRGLSQETQYF. CDR3 bases: TGCAGCGTTCGGGGATTAAGCCAAGAGACCCAGTACTTC.

This clonotype was observed a few times. The chain couples TRBV20-1 to TRBJ1-1; TRBD1 matches at 10 bases. The CDR3 runs to 13 residues. Germline loops: CDR1 DFQATT, CDR2 SNEGSKA (reference sequence). The CDR3 nucleotides read TGCAGGGGGGACAGGGGCGATAACACTGAAGCTTTCTTT. Amino acid sequence: CRGDRGDNTEAFF.

The chain uses TRBV14 and TRBJ1-2; D is unclear. This CDR3 has 14 residues. Germline lookup yields CDR1 SGHDN and CDR2 FVKESK. Trimming removed 0 bases at V and 3 bases at J, with 8 bases between. CDR3 sequence reads: CASSQDRNYYGYTF. The CDR3 coding sequence is TGTGCCAGCAGCCAAGATCGGAACTACTATGGCTACACCTTC.

By sample share, this clonotype is medium-sized. The genes are TRBV27 and TRBJ2-1; 7 positions match TRBD2. Per the germline V gene, CDR1 is MNHEY and CDR2 is SMNVEV (reference sequence). V shed 5 bases, J shed 9 bases, and the junction held 16 bases outside the gene matches. CDR3 size: 16 residues. The CDR3 here is CASSTAGARASGEQFF. The CDR3 coding sequence is TGTGCCAGCAGTACCGCGGGAGCAAGGGCTTCCGGTGAGCAGTTCTTC.

This clonotype has more than one count but fewer than ten. The V call is TRBV30, the J call TRBJ1-1, with D tentatively TRBD1 (5 bases). The CDR3 is made up of 11 amino acids. The germline CDR1 and CDR2 sequences are GTSNPN and SVGIG (reference sequence). V lost 3 bases, J lost 11 bases, and 13 bases lay in between. This CDR3 reads CAWSVHQGAFF. The CDR3 nucleotides read TGTGCCTGGAGCGTTCACCAGGGCGCTTTCTTT.

This clonotype was observed a handful of times. The gene calls are TRBV11-3 and TRBJ2-1, with D possibly matching TRBD1 (5 bases). V was shortened by 5 bases and J by 7 bases, with 12 bases between the two germline ends. CDR3 length: 13 residues. Germline CDR1 is SGHNT and CDR2 is YENEEA. The CDR3 DNA reads as TGTGCCAGCAGCCCTCCCCCAGGGAATGAGCAGTTCTTC. Residues: CASSPPPGNEQFF. The entire variable domain, with the rest obtained from reference TRBV11-3 and TRBJ2-1, is as follows: EAGVVQSPRYKIIEKKQPVAFWCNPISGHNTLYWYLQNLGQGPELLIRYENEEAVDDSQLPKDRFSAERLKGVDSTLKIQPAELGDSAVYLCASSPPPGNEQFFGPGTRLTVL.

The genes are TRBV5-6 and TRBJ2-3; TRBD1 matches at 9 bases. The CDR3 is made up of 14 amino acids. J was trimmed by 6 bases and V by 5 bases; bases with no gene match: 7. Looked up from germline, CDR1 is SGHDT and CDR2 is YYEEEE. CDR3 DNA sequence: TGTGCCAGCAGAGCCGGGACAGGGACGGATACGCAGTATTTT. Protein: CASRAGTGTDTQYF.

There are many counts of this clonotype. The J gene is TRBJ2-7, the V gene TRBV6-2 or TRBV6-3, with 8 nucleotides matching TRBD1. The ends lost 6 bases at V and 5 bases at J; junction bases unmatched: 9. The CDR3 totals 14 residues. Germline V gene data show CDR1 as MNHEY and CDR2 as SVGEGT. CDR3 sequence: CASSQIQGAHEQYF. In nucleotides, the CDR3 is TGTGCCAGCAGCCAAATCCAGGGGGCCCACGAGCAGTACTTC.

This clonotype was found a few times. V usage is TRBV29-1 and J usage is TRBJ2-1, with 7 bases lining up with TRBD2. The length of the CDR3 is 14 residues. CDR1 is SQVTM, CDR2 ANQGSEA, per germline. V trimming: 2 bases; J trimming: 5 bases; junction bases outside the gene matches: 6. CDR3 region: CSVESGLVHNEQFF. Here the CDR3 DNA reads TGCAGCGTTGAATCTGGACTAGTACACAATGAGCAGTTCTTC.

This clonotype was found a few times. The chain recombines TRBV2 with TRBJ2-3; 7 bases match TRBD1. The V gene end was trimmed by 8 bases and the J gene end by 0 bases; junction bases not matched to a gene: 5. The CDR3 is 14 amino acids. Germline CDR1 and CDR2: SNHLY and FYNNEI. CDR3 nucleotide sequence: TGTGCCAGCCAGGGGGACAGCAGCACAGATACGCAGTATTTT. Protein product: CASQGDSSTDTQYF.